Following are 21 T cell receptor beta chains from one sample sequenced in a study of T cell repertoires in cytomegalovirus infection. TCRdb re-derived calls from the reads in MiXCR, one entry per CDR3 protein. The sample lists around 740,000 distinct CDR3 sequences, approximately 40% occurring once. The sample taken for sequencing was PBMCs. These receptors were obtained from a human donor in good health (CMV status not recorded). Some clones in this sample may be carry-over from other donors' samples.

The gene calls are TRBV28 and TRBJ1-5, with TRBD1 identical over 8 bases. The germline V gene has CDR1 MDHEN and CDR2 SYDVKM. The V segment lost 6 bases and the J segment 4 bases; nucleotides outside the gene matches: 5. The CDR3 loop spans 14 amino acids. DNA for the CDR3: TGTGCCAGCAGAACGGACAGGGTGAATCAGCCCCAGCATTTT. Amino acids: CASRTDRVNQPQHF.

The J gene is TRBJ1-5, the V gene TRBV2; D is possibly TRBD1 (6 bases). There are 17 residues in the CDR3. CDR1 is SNHLY and CDR2 is FYNNEI in the germline V gene. The V end was cut by 6 bases, the J end by 2 bases, with 20 bases between. The CDR3 nucleotides are TGTGCCAGCAGCGCCCCGGGGGGGGCCTTTGGCAATCAGCCCCAGCATTTT. Translation: CASSAPGGAFGNQPQHF.

Regarding this clonotype: This CDR3 fails to terminate in the conserved phenylalanine or tryptophan, so it likely reflects a read error. The V gene is TRBV7-8, the J gene TRBJ2-1; 9 positions agree with TRBD2. CDR3 length: 16 amino acids. From germline, CDR1 is SGHVS and CDR2 FQNEAQ. Trimming at V came to 4 bases and at J to 0 bases, leaving 4 bases not matched to a gene. The CDR3 reads CASSWRGGGSYNEQFS. The DNA for the CDR3 is TGTGCCAGCAGCTGGCGCGGGGGGGGCTCCTACAATGAGCAGTTCTCC.

This clonotype has just a few counts. The genes are TRBV28 and TRBJ2-7; the D is unclear. V was shortened by 7 bases and J by 3 bases, with 25 bases between the two germline ends. CDR1 is MDHEN and CDR2 is SYDVKM in the germline V gene. This CDR3 has 17 residues. CDR3 loop: CASTPISLGLLDYEQYF. CDR3 in DNA: TGTGCCAGCACCCCAATCTCTCTGGGTCTCCTTGACTACGAGCAGTACTTC. The full variable domain, rest sourced from reference TRBV28 and TRBJ2-7, is DVKVTQSSRYLVKRTGEKVFLECVQDMDHENMFWYRQDPGLGLRLIYFSYDVKMKEKGDIPEGYSVSREKKERFSLILESASTNQTSMYLCASTPISLGLLDYEQYFGPGTRLTVT.

The chain couples TRBV20-1 to TRBJ2-2; no firm D call. Trimming pared 3 bases from V and 6 bases from J, leaving 8 bases between. In germline, CDR1 is DFQATT, CDR2 SNEGSKA (reference sequence). CDR3 size: 12 residues. CDR3 amino acids: CSASQPAGELFF. The CDR3, as DNA: TGCAGTGCTAGCCAGCCCGCCGGGGAGCTGTTTTTT.

The chain is built from TRBV6-5 and TRBJ2-1; 8 bases are shared with TRBD2. Trimming cost V 1 base and J 6 bases; bases outside gene matches: 2. The CDR3 loop spans 14 amino acids. In germline, CDR1 is MNHEY, CDR2 SVGAGI. The CDR3 coding sequence is TGTGCCAGCAGTTACTTTGGACTAGCCAATGAGCAGTTCTTC. It yields the protein CASSYFGLANEQFF.

A single count supports this clonotype. In nucleotides, the CDR3 is TGTGCCAGCAGTGCCGGGACAGTCCCCGGGGAGCTGTTTTTT. Translating gives CASSAGTVPGELFF. The chain combines TRBV6-6 with TRBJ2-2, with TRBD1 matching 7 bases. The CDR3 extends over 14 amino acids. The V gene's germline CDR1 is MNHNY and CDR2 SVGAGI (reference sequence). Trimming cost V 5 bases and J 6 bases; bases outside gene matches: 6.

The CDR3: CASSRRGHLSENTEAFF. The DNA for the CDR3 is TGTGCCAGTAGCCGACGGGGACACCTTTCGGAGAACACTGAAGCTTTCTTT. V usage is TRBV19 and J usage is TRBJ1-1, with D perhaps matching TRBD1 (6 bases). The germline gives CDR1 LNHDA, CDR2 SQIVND (reference sequence). The V end was cut by 6 bases, the J end by 1 base, with 21 bases between. The CDR3 extends over 17 amino acids.

This clonotype was picked up one time. The V and J genes are TRBV20-1 and TRBJ1-5, with a tentative D call TRBD1 (5 bases). The CDR3 totals 13 residues. Looked up from germline, CDR1 is DFQATT and CDR2 is SNEGSKA (reference sequence). V was cut by 7 bases and J by 3 bases, with 13 bases left in between. The CDR3 here is CSVPGSTNQPQHF. The CDR3 nucleotides are TGCAGTGTCCCAGGGTCAACCAATCAGCCCCAGCATTTT.

The rearrangement uses TRBV19 and TRBJ1-1; tentative D call: TRBD1 (5 bases). V was pared by 3 bases and J by 3 bases, with 11 bases between. The CDR3 sequence is 14 residues long. CDR1 is LNHDA and CDR2 is SQIVND in the germline V gene (reference sequence). CDR3 nucleotides: TGTGCCAGTAGTATGGGTTCGGGGGACACTGAAGCTTTCTTT. Encoded protein: CASSMGSGDTEAFF.

This chain joins TRBV19 and TRBJ2-4; D is possibly TRBD1 (5 bases). CDR3 size: 14 residues. The germline V gene has CDR1 LNHDA and CDR2 SQIVND (reference sequence). Trimming removed 2 bases at V and 14 bases at J, with 19 bases between. CDR3 DNA: TGTGCCAGTAGTATAAAAGTTGAAGGGCAGGGAAAGTACTTC. Protein: CASSIKVEGQGKYF.

In this sample, this clonotype turned up many times. The chain couples TRBV7-2 to TRBJ1-2; D not certain. V shed 2 bases and J shed 2 bases, with 9 bases lying between them. This CDR3 spans 14 amino acids. The germline gives CDR1 SGHTA, CDR2 FQGNSA. The CDR3 sequence: CASSLWASNYGYTF. The CDR3 coding sequence is TGTGCCAGCAGCTTATGGGCTTCCAACTATGGCTACACCTTC.

This chain uses TRBV3-1 with TRBJ2-7, with D possibly being TRBD1 (6 bases). Trimming shortened V by 3 bases and J by 1 base, and 13 bases separated the two germline ends. The CDR3 has 15 residues. The germline V gene encodes CDR1 LGHDT and CDR2 YNNKEL (reference sequence). The CDR3, as DNA: TGTGCCAGCAGCCACCTCACCAGGGGTTCCTACGAGCAGTACTTC. It specifies CASSHLTRGSYEQYF.

This chain uses TRBV28 with TRBJ2-7, with D unclear. V was cut by 10 bases and J by 3 bases, with 10 bases left in between. CDR1 MDHEN and CDR2 SYDVKM come from the germline V gene. The CDR3 length is 11 residues. CDR3 loop: CAISPDYEQYF. The CDR3 DNA is TGTGCCATCAGCCCTGACTACGAGCAGTACTTC.

The table lists this clonotype with a count of one. The gene calls are TRBV28 and TRBJ2-1, with TRBD1 as a possible D gene (6 bases). The CDR3 is 13 residues long. Per the germline V gene, CDR1 is MDHEN and CDR2 is SYDVKM. The ends were cut back, 7 bases at V and 8 bases at J, with 15 bases in the middle. The CDR3 protein is CASTPLGGDEQFF. The CDR3 DNA follows: TGTGCCAGCACCCCCCTAGGGGGAGATGAGCAGTTCTTC.

The chain recombines TRBV3-1 with TRBJ1-2, with D possibly matching TRBD1 (5 bases). The V gene's germline CDR1 is LGHDT and CDR2 YNNKEL (reference sequence). V was pared by 0 bases and J by 11 bases, with 16 bases between. CDR3 size: 14 residues. For the CDR3, the DNA is TGTGCCAGCAGCCAAGATGTGGGCTGGTCAGGGTACACCTTC. Its protein product is CASSQDVGWSGYTF.

This rearrangement joins TRBV11-1 to TRBJ2-1; a possible D gene is TRBD2 (6 bases). Deletions cut 3 bases from V and 6 bases from J, with 24 bases between. Looked up from germline, CDR1 is SGHAT and CDR2 is FQDESV (reference sequence). The CDR3 totals 18 residues. CDR3 residues: CASSFLGGAQSDGNEQFF. In DNA form, the CDR3 reads TGTGCCAGCAGCTTTCTAGGCGGGGCCCAATCGGATGGCAATGAGCAGTTCTTC.

This rearrangement joins TRBV7-1 to TRBJ1-4; no definite D call. TRBV7-1 belongs to the ORF category, with a function that is uncertain. This CDR3 region has 13 residues. Trimming pared 5 bases from V and 5 bases from J, leaving 9 bases between. The DNA for the CDR3 is TGTGCCAGCAGCGGAATCAGGAATGAAAAACTGTTTTTT. Translating it yields CASSGIRNEKLFF.

The chain recombines TRBV6-1 with TRBJ1-2; no clear D gene. The V end was cut by 6 bases, the J end by 2 bases, with 13 bases between. The CDR3 length is 14 residues. Germline V gene sequence: CDR1 MNHNS, CDR2 SASEGT. This chain's CDR3 is CASSPMTSNYGYTF. CDR3 sequence (DNA): TGTGCCAGCAGCCCCATGACATCAAACTATGGCTACACCTTC.

The chain links TRBV5-5 to TRBJ2-3, with a possible D match to TRBD1 (5 bases). Looked up from germline, CDR1 is SGHKS and CDR2 is YYEKEE (reference sequence). Trimming removed 0 bases at V and 6 bases at J, with 11 bases between. The CDR3 spans 14 residues. The CDR3 DNA reads as TGTGCCAGCAGCTTGGTGGCAGGGCGGGATACGCAGTATTTT. The encoded protein is CASSLVAGRDTQYF.

The chain combines TRBV19 with TRBJ2-1; possibly TRBD2 for D (6 bases). Per germline, CDR1 LNHDA and CDR2 SQIVND (reference sequence). V lost 3 bases and J lost 6, with 12 bases in between. The length of the CDR3 is 14 residues. CDR3 bases: TGTGCCAGTAGTATCTCCAGCGGGCCCAATGAGCAGTTCTTC. Encoded protein: CASSISSGPNEQFF.